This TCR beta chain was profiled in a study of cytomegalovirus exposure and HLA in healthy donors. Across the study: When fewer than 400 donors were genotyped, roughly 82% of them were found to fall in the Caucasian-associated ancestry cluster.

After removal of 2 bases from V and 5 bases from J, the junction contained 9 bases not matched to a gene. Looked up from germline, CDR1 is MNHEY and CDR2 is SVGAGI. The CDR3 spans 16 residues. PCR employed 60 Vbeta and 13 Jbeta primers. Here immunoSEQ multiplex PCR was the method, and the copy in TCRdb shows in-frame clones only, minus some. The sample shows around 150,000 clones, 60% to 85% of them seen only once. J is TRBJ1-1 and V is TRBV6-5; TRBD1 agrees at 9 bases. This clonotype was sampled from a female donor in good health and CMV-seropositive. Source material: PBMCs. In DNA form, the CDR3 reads TGTGCCAGCAGTTACCGGGGGACAGGGTTAACGACTGAAGCTTTCTTT. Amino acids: CASSYRGTGLTTEAFF.